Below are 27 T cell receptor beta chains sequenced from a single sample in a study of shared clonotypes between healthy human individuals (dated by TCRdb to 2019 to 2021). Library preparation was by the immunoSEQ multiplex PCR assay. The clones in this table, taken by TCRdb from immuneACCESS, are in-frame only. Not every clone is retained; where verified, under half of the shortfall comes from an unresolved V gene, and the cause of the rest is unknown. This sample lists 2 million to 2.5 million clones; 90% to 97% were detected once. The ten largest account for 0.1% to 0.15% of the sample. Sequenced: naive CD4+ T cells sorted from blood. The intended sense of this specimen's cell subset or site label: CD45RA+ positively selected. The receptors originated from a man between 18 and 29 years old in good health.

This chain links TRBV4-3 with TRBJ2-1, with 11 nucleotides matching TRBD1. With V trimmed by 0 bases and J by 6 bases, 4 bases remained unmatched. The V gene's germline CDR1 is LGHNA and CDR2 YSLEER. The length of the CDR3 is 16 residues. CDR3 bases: TGCGCCAGCAGCCAAGACCAAGGGACAGGGGGCAATGAGCAGTTCTTC. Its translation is CASSQDQGTGGNEQFF.

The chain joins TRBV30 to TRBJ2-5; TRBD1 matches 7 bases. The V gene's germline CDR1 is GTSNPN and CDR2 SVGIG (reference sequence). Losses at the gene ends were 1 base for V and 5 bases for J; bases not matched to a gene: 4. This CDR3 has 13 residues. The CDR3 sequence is CAWSGDSGETQYF. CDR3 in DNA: TGTGCCTGGAGTGGGGACAGTGGGGAGACCCAGTACTTC.

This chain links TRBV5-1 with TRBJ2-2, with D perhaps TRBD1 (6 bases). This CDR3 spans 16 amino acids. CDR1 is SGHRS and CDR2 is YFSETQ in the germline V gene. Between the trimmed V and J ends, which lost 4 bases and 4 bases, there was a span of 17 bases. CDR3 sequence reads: CASSQTPQGATGELFF. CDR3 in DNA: TGCGCCAGCAGCCAAACTCCACAGGGCGCCACCGGGGAGCTGTTTTTT. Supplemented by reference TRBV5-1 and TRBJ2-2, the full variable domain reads KAGVTQTPRYLIKTRGQQVTLSCSPISGHRSVSWYQQTPGQGLQFLFEYFSETQRNKGNFPGRFSGRQFSNSRSEMNVSTLELGDSALYLCASSQTPQGATGELFFGEGSRLTVL.

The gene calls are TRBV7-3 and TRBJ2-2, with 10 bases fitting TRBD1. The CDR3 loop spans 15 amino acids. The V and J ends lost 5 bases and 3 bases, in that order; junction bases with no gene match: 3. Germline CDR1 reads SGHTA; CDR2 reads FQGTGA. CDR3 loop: CASSPGTGDTGELFF. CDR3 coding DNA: TGTGCCAGCAGCCCCGGGACAGGGGACACCGGGGAGCTGTTTTTT.

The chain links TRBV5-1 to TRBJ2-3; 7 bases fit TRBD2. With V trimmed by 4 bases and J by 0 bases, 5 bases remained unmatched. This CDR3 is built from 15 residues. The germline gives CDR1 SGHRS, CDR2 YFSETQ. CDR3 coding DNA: TGCGCCAGCAGCCAGAGCGGGGTTAGCACAGATACGCAGTATTTT. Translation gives CASSQSGVSTDTQYF.

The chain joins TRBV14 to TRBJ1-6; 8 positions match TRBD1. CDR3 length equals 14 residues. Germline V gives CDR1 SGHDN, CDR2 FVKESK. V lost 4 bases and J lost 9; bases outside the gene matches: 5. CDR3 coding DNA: TGTGCCAGCAGCCTTGGACAGGGAAGTTCACCCCTCCACTTT. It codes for CASSLGQGSSPLHF.

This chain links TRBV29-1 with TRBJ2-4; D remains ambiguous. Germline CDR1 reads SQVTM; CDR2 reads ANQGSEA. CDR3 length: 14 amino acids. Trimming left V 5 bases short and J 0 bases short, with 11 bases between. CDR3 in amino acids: CSVQRDLAKNIQYF. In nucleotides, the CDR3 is TGCAGCGTTCAAAGGGATTTAGCCAAAAACATTCAGTACTTC.

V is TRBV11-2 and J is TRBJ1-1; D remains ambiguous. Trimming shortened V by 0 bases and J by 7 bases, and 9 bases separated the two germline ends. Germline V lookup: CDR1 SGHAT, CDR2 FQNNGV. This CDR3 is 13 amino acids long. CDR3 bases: TGTGCCAGCAGCTTAGATAGGCCAGGTGAAGCTTTCTTT. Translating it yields CASSLDRPGEAFF.

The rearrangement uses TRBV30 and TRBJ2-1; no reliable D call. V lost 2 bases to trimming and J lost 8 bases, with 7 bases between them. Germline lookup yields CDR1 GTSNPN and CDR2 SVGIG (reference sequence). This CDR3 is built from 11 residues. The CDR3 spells CAWSSSYEQFF. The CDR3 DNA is TGTGCCTGGAGTTCGTCGTATGAGCAGTTCTTC.

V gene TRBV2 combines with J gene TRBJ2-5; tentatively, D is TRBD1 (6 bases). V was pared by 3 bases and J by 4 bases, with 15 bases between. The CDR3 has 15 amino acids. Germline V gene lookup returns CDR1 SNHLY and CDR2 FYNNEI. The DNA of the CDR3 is TGTGCCAGCAGTGAGGGCTCGGGCAGGGGAGAGACCCAGTACTTC. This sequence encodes CASSEGSGRGETQYF.

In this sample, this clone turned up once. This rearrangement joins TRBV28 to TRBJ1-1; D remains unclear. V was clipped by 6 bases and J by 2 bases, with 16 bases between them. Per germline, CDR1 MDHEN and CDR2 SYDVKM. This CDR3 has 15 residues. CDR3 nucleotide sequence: TGTGCCAGCAGCAGGCCAAAAAAGGGTAACACTGAAGCTTTCTTT. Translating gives CASSRPKKGNTEAFF.

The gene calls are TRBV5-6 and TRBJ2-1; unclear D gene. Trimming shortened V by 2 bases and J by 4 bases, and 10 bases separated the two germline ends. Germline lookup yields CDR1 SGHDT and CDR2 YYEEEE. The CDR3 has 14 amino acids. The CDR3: CASSLNIGYNEQFF. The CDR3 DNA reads TGTGCCAGCAGCTTAAATATAGGATACAATGAGCAGTTCTTC.

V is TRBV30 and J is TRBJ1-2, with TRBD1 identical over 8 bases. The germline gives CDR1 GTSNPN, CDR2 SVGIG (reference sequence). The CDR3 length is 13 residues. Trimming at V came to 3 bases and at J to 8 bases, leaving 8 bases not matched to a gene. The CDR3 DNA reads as TGTGCCTGGAGCATCCAGGGGGCGGGAGGCTACACCTTC. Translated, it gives CAWSIQGAGGYTF.

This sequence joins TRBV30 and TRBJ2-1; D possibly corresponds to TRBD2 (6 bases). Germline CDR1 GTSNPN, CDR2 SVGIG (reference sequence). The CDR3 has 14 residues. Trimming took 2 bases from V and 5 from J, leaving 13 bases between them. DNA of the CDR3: TGTGCCTGGAGTACCGTTGCGGGAAACAATGAGCAGTTCTTC. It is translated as CAWSTVAGNNEQFF. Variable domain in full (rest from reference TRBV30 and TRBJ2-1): SQTIHQWPATLVQPVGSPLSLECTVEGTSNPNLYWYRQAAGRGLQLLFYSVGIGQISSEVPQNLSASRPQDRQFILSSKKLLLSDSGFYLCAWSTVAGNNEQFFGPGTRLTVL.

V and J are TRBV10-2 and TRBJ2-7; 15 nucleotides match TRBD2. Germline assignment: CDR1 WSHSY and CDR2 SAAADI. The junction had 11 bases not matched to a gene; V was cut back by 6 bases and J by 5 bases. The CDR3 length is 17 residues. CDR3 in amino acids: CASRWTSGRATIDEQYF. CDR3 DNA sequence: TGCGCCAGCAGGTGGACTAGCGGGAGGGCCACGATCGACGAGCAGTACTTC.

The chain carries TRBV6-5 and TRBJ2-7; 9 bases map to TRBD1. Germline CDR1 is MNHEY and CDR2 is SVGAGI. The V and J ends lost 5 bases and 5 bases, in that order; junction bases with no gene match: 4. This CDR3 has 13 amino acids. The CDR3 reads CASSPTGGNEQYF. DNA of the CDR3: TGTGCCAGCAGTCCCACAGGGGGCAACGAGCAGTACTTC.

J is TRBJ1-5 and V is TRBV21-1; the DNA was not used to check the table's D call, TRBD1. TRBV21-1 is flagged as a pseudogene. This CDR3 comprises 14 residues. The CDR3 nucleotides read TGTGCCAGCAGCCGGGCCGAGGGGGATCAGCCCCAGCATTTT. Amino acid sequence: CASSRAEGDQPQHF.

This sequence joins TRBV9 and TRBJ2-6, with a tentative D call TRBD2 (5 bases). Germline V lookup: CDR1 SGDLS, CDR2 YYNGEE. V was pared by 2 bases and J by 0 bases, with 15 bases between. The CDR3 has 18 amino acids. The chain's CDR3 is CASSVAPGSHSGANVLTF. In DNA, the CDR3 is TGTGCCAGCAGCGTCGCCCCGGGGTCCCACTCTGGGGCCAACGTCCTGACTTTC.

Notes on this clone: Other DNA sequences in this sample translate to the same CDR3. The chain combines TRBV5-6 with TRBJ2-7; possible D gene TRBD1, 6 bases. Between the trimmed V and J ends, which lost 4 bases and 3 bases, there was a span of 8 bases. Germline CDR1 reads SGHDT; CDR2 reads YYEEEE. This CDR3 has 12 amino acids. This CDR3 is CASSLGGYEQYF. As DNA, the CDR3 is TGTGCCAGCAGCCTAGGGGGCTACGAGCAGTACTTC. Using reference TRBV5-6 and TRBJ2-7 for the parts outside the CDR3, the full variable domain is DAGVTQSPTHLIKTRGQQVTLRCSPKSGHDTVSWYQQALGQGPQFIFQYYEEEERQRGNFPDRFSGHQFPNYSSELNVNALLLGDSALYLCASSLGGYEQYFGPGTRLTVT.

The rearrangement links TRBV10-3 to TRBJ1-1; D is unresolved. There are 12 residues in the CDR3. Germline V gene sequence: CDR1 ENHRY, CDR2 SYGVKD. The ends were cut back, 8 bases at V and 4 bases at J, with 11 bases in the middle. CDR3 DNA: TGTGCCATCCTGGACGGCGGCACTGAAGCTTTCTTT. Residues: CAILDGGTEAFF.

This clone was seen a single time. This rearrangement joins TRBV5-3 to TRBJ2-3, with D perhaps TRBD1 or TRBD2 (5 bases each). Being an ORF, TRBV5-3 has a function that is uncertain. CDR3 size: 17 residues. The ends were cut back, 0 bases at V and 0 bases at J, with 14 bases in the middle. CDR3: CARSLERGRPSTDTQYF. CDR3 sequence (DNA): TGTGCCAGAAGCTTGGAGAGGGGCAGACCTAGCACAGATACGCAGTATTTT.

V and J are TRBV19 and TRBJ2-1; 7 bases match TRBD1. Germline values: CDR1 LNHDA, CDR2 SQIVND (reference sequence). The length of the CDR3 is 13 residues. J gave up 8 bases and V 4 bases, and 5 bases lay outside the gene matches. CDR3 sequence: CASSTSQGYEQFF. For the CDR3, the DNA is TGTGCCAGTAGTACTTCACAGGGGTATGAGCAGTTCTTC.

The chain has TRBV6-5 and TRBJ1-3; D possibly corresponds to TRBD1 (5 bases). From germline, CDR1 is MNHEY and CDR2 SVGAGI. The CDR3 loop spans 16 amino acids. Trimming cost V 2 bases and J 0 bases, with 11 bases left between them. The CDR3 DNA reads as TGTGCCAGCAGTTACGACGGGACCAACTCTGGAAACACCATATATTTT. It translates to CASSYDGTNSGNTIYF.

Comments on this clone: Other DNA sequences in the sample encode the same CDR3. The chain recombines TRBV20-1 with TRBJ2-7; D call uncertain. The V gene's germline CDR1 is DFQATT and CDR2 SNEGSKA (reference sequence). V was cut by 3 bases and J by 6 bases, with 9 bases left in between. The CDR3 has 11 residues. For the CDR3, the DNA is TGCAGTGCTAGGGATATCGGCGAGCAGTACTTC. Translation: CSARDIGEQYF.

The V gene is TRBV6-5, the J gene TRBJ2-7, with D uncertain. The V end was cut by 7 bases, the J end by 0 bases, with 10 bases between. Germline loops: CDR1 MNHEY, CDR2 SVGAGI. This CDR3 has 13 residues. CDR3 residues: CASKSIFSYEQYF. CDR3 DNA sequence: TGTGCCAGCAAGAGTATTTTCTCCTACGAGCAGTACTTC.

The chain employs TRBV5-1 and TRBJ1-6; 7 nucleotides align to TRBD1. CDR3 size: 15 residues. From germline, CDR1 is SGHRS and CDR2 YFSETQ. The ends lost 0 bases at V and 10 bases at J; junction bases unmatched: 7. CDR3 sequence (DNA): TGCGCCAGCAGCTTGGAAGCCAGGGGGAAATCACCCCTCCACTTT. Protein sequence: CASSLEARGKSPLHF.

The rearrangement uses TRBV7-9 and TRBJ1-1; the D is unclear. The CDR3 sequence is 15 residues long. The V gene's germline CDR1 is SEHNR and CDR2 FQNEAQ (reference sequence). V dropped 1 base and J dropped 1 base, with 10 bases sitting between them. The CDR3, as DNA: TGTGCCAGCAGCTTAGTCGCGTTGGGGAACACTGAAGCTTTCTTT. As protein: CASSLVALGNTEAFF.